The present T cell receptor (beta chain) was sequenced within a study of T cell responses to AZD1222 COVID-19 vaccine. The CDR3 covers 15 residues. V was cut by 2 bases and J by 5 bases, with 18 bases left in between. CDR1 is GTSNPN and CDR2 is SVGIG in the germline V gene (reference sequence). Profiled with immunoSEQ multiplex PCR; TCRdb holds only in-frame clones, not every one. The table has 98,000 or so clones, approximately 91% seen once. Overall study results and limits: Samples come after the peak T cell response, not at day 14.

A word on this clone: Its specificity is unknown.

Sequences were derived from peripheral blood, sampled on day 0 of AZD1222 vaccination. The chain joins TRBV30 to TRBJ1-1; D might be TRBD1 (6 bases). This TCR came from an adult in good health. CDR3 nucleotide sequence: TGTGCCTGGAGTTTCCTCTTGGGGGGCCTTACTGAAGCTTTCTTT. Its protein is CAWSFLLGGLTEAFF. Looking up the rest from reference TRBV30 and TRBJ1-1 gives the full variable domain: SQTIHQWPATLVQPVGSPLSLECTVEGTSNPNLYWYRQAAGRGLQLLFYSVGIGQISSEVPQNLSASRPQDRQFILSSKKLLLSDSGFYLCAWSFLLGGLTEAFFGQGTRLTVV.